Listed here is a single T cell receptor beta chain. The antigen remains unidentified. The sample comes from a study of blood T cells in healthy people across ages. General study points: It was the long-lived donors that had more naive CD4+ cells and higher diversity than aged donors. Across the age range, TCR beta diversity per million T cells fell in a roughly linear way.

Then a second PCR, running about 6 to 11 cycles, was carried out with a sample-barcoded 5' primer and a J-beta primer mix. TCRdb reprocessed the 5' RACE reads via MiXCR and lists one record per CDR3 protein. The data contain more than 600,000 distinct CDR3 sequences, about 25% of them singletons. Germline V gene lookup returns CDR1 LGHDT and CDR2 YNNKEL (reference sequence). The V segment lost 0 bases and the J segment 5 bases; nucleotides outside the gene matches: 6. The CDR3 totals 15 residues. The same specimen was also included in a second study, on T cells of mothers and their children.

The sequence came from a boy between 10 and 17 years old in good health. Sequencing was carried out using blood. The rearrangement joins TRBV3-1 to TRBJ2-7; 8 bases match TRBD1. The CDR3 DNA sequence: TGTGCCAGCAGCCAAGACGGACAGGGCACCGACGAGCAGTACTTC. Protein: CASSQDGQGTDEQYF.